One sample yielded the 22 T cell receptor beta chains listed below, sequenced in a study of T cells in localized non-small cell lung cancer. The method was immunoSEQ multiplex PCR; TCRdb's version includes in-frame clones alone and lacks a portion of them. Of about 23,000 clones in the sample, 70% to 90% are singletons; the top ten hold 13%. This sample comprised peripheral blood, obtained before any cancer treatment. The receptors derive from a male donor older than 55 with stage I lung adenocarcinoma.

The V call is TRBV5-1, the J call TRBJ1-5, with D unclear. The V and J ends lost 5 bases and 4 bases respectively, with 10 bases between them. The CDR3 extends over 13 amino acids. Germline CDR1 reads SGHRS; CDR2 reads YFSETQ. The CDR3 nucleotides read TGCGCCAGCAGTTTCGGCATTAATCAGCCCCAGCATTTT. It codes for CASSFGINQPQHF.

In this sample, this clone turned up a few times. The chain links TRBV23-1 to TRBJ2-7, with TRBD1 matching 7 bases. TRBV23-1 is annotated as an ORF whose role is uncertain. V shed 8 bases, J shed 0 bases, and the junction held 7 bases outside the gene matches. The CDR3 totals 14 residues. CDR3 coding DNA: TGCGCCAGCTGCTCGGGACAGAGCTCCTACGAGCAGTACTTC. Translation: CASCSGQSSYEQYF.

The chain combines TRBV19 with TRBJ2-5; the match to TRBD2 covers 7 bases. Germline CDR1 is LNHDA and CDR2 is SQIVND (reference sequence). CDR3 length: 15 amino acids. Germline trimming cut 3 bases from V and 5 bases from J; bases unmatched to any gene: 9. CDR3 amino acids: CASSIGGTTGETQYF. The CDR3 nucleotides are TGTGCCAGTAGTATCGGGGGGACTACTGGGGAGACCCAGTACTTC.

The CDR3, as DNA: TGTGCCAGCAGCTTAACGAGGGGGGAGACCCAGTACTTC. This translates into CASSLTRGETQYF. The chain combines TRBV11-3 with TRBJ2-5; possibly TRBD1 for D (6 bases). Trimming pared 2 bases from V and 5 bases from J, leaving 9 bases between. The CDR3 sequence is 13 residues long. Germline assignment: CDR1 SGHNT and CDR2 YENEEA.

The chain has TRBV19 and TRBJ1-2; 10 nucleotides agree with TRBD1. CDR3 length: 18 residues. The V segment lost 8 bases and the J segment 4 bases; nucleotides outside the gene matches: 19. Germline assignment: CDR1 LNHDA and CDR2 SQIVND (reference sequence). CDR3 amino acids: CASRFRQGGTGVGYGYTF. CDR3 sequence (DNA): TGTGCCAGTCGCTTTCGCCAAGGGGGGACAGGGGTCGGCTATGGCTACACCTTC.

V gene TRBV5-6 combines with J gene TRBJ2-1, with no clear D. Between the trimmed V and J ends, which lost 3 bases and 6 bases, there was a span of 7 bases. This CDR3 comprises 12 residues. From germline, CDR1 is SGHDT and CDR2 YYEEEE. CDR3 DNA sequence: TGTGCCAGCAGCTCACAGAGCAATGAGCAGTTCTTC. The encoded protein is CASSSQSNEQFF.

The rearrangement joins TRBV15 to TRBJ2-7; 8 nucleotides agree with TRBD1. The CDR3 has 15 amino acids. Germline V CDR1 and CDR2: LNHNV, YYDKDF (reference sequence). With V trimmed by 6 bases and J by 1 base, 8 bases remained unmatched. In DNA form, the CDR3 reads TGTGCCACCAGTAGGGGCAGGGGGCTTTCCTACGAGCAGTACTTC. Amino acids: CATSRGRGLSYEQYF. The full variable domain, completed using reference TRBV15 and TRBJ2-7, is DAMVIQNPRYQVTQFGKPVTLSCSQTLNHNVMYWYQQKSSQAPKLLFHYYDKDFNNEADTPDNFQSRRPNTSFCFLDIRSPGLGDTAMYLCATSRGRGLSYEQYFGPGTRLTVT.

The chain uses TRBV30 and TRBJ2-3; the D gene is possibly TRBD2 (5 bases). V was clipped by 0 bases and J by 1 base, with 11 bases between them. CDR3 length: 15 amino acids. Germline CDR1 and CDR2: GTSNPN and SVGIG (reference sequence). The CDR3 nucleotides are TGTGCCTGGAGTGTGTCTAGCCGAGGCACAGATACGCAGTATTTT. This gives the protein CAWSVSSRGTDTQYF.

The J gene is TRBJ1-5, the V gene TRBV28; TRBD1 might be the D (6 bases). V shed 6 bases and J shed 5 bases, with 17 bases lying between them. Germline V gene data show CDR1 as MDHEN and CDR2 as SYDVKM. The CDR3 is 15 residues long. As DNA, the CDR3 is TGTGCCAGCAGCCCCGGGACACCAGGCGATCAGCCCCAGCATTTT. Its protein product is CASSPGTPGDQPQHF.

The rearrangement uses TRBV20-1 and TRBJ1-1; D is ambiguous. The CDR3 extends over 11 amino acids. Trimming stripped 5 bases from V and 4 bases from J, with 8 bases between. CDR1 is DFQATT, CDR2 SNEGSKA, per germline (reference sequence). CDR3 amino acids: CSALYFTEAFF. The CDR3 DNA follows: TGCAGTGCTCTATATTTCACTGAAGCTTTCTTT.

In its sample, this clone was seen once. The chain combines TRBV9 with TRBJ1-6; the D is unclear. The CDR3 consists of 15 residues. Germline CDR1 is SGDLS and CDR2 is YYNGEE. Trimming stripped 0 bases from V and 7 bases from J, with 11 bases between. The CDR3 loop is CASSVGETVNSPLHF. DNA for the CDR3: TGTGCCAGCAGCGTAGGGGAAACAGTAAATTCACCCCTCCACTTT.

The gene calls are TRBV28 and TRBJ1-5; 7 bases map to TRBD1. Trimming removed 10 bases from V and 0 bases from J; junction bases left unmatched: 6. Germline assignment: CDR1 MDHEN and CDR2 SYDVKM. The CDR3 has 14 residues. In nucleotides, the CDR3 is TGTGCCACTTCCGGGACAGATAGCAATCAGCCCCAGCATTTT. Protein sequence: CATSGTDSNQPQHF.

The chain links TRBV20-1 to TRBJ2-5, with D perhaps matching TRBD1 (6 bases). CDR1 is DFQATT and CDR2 is SNEGSKA in the germline V gene (reference sequence). The length of the CDR3 is 11 residues. V lost 6 bases and J lost 5, with 10 bases in between. This CDR3 is CSAYRVETQYF. DNA of the CDR3: TGCAGTGCATACAGGGTCGAGACCCAGTACTTC.

V usage is TRBV18 and J usage is TRBJ1-1; no firm D call. CDR3 length: 13 residues. Trimming took 1 base from V and 1 from J, leaving 4 bases between them. Germline V gene lookup returns CDR1 KGHSH and CDR2 LQKENI. The CDR3 spells CASSPQGNTEAFF. The CDR3 nucleotides read TGTGCCAGCTCACCACAGGGGAACACTGAAGCTTTCTTT. The whole variable domain, remainder taken from reference TRBV18 and TRBJ1-1, is NAGVMQNPRHLVRRRGQEARLRCSPMKGHSHVYWYRQLPEEGLKFMVYLQKENIIDESGMPKERFSAEFPKEGPSILRIQQVVRGDSAAYFCASSPQGNTEAFFGQGTRLTVV.

This chain links TRBV30 with TRBJ1-4; D is possibly TRBD1 (5 bases). Trimming shortened V by 1 base and J by 3 bases, and 21 bases separated the two germline ends. Germline V gene data show CDR1 as GTSNPN and CDR2 as SVGIG (reference sequence). The CDR3 covers 18 residues. The CDR3 sequence: CAWSAPIWRGSSNEKLFF. In nucleotides, the CDR3 is TGTGCCTGGAGTGCTCCGATTTGGCGGGGGTCGTCTAATGAAAAACTGTTTTTT.

The chain combines TRBV6-5 with TRBJ2-2, with 10 nucleotides matching TRBD1. The CDR3 has 15 residues. V dropped 6 bases and J dropped 3; count of bases not matched to a gene: 4. CDR1 and CDR2 (germline): MNHEY, SVGAGI. CDR3 amino acids: CASSRDRGYTGELFF. In nucleotides, the CDR3 is TGTGCCAGCAGCCGGGACAGGGGTTACACCGGGGAGCTGTTTTTT.

CDR3: CASSTRNNSPLHF. In DNA form, the CDR3 reads TGTGCCAGCAGTACAAGGAATAATTCACCCCTCCACTTT. The rearrangement uses TRBV27 and TRBJ1-6; D remains ambiguous. With 5 bases removed from V and 5 bases from J, the gap between germline ends came to 7 bases. CDR1 MNHEY and CDR2 SMNVEV come from the germline V gene (reference sequence). The CDR3 has 13 residues.

The CDR3 loop is CASSYSGTGGSQPQHF. CDR3 coding DNA: TGTGCCAGCAGTTACTCTGGGACAGGGGGCAGTCAGCCCCAGCATTTT. The chain carries TRBV6-6 and TRBJ1-5, with 12 bases that match TRBD1. After removal of 0 bases from V and 6 bases from J, the junction contained 3 bases not matched to a gene. Germline V CDR1 and CDR2: MNHNY, SVGAGI (reference sequence). The CDR3 spans 16 residues.

V is TRBV5-8 and J is TRBJ2-1; 9 bases agree with TRBD1. With 4 bases clipped from V and 0 bases from J, the junction kept 8 bases outside the gene matches. The CDR3 has 17 residues. Germline V lookup: CDR1 SGHTS, CDR2 YDEGEE. The DNA of the CDR3 is TGTGCCAGCAGCCCTCAGGACAGGGGCGACTCCTACAATGAGCAGTTCTTC. Protein product: CASSPQDRGDSYNEQFF.

This chain joins TRBV7-9 and TRBJ1-1; D remains ambiguous. Trimming removed 4 bases from V and 1 base from J, with 7 bases in between. The CDR3 is 13 amino acids. The germline CDR1 and CDR2 sequences are SEHNR and FQNEAQ (reference sequence). The CDR3 region has the DNA TGTGCCAGCAGCTACGTCGGGAACACTGAAGCTTTCTTT. This sequence encodes CASSYVGNTEAFF.

The genes are TRBV7-8 and TRBJ2-6; D perhaps matches TRBD1 (5 bases). The CDR3 runs to 17 residues. Trimming took off 5 bases at V and 1 base at J, with 15 bases between the two ends. CDR1 is SGHVS, CDR2 FQNEAQ, per germline. CDR3 coding DNA: TGTGCCAGCAGCCCCCCCCCAGGGATATCTGGGGCCAACGTCCTGACTTTC. Protein sequence: CASSPPPGISGANVLTF.

J is TRBJ2-1 and V is TRBV19; tentative D call: TRBD2 (9 bases). V lost 5 bases, J lost 7 bases, and 30 bases lay in between. Germline V gives CDR1 LNHDA, CDR2 SQIVND (reference sequence). There are 19 residues in the CDR3. The CDR3, as DNA: TGTGCCAGTAGTCGCAGGGGGCCCGGCGGGAGGGTCACTTCTAATGAGCAGTTCTTC. Amino acid sequence: CASSRRGPGGRVTSNEQFF.